The 20 T cell receptor beta chains below come from one sample, sequenced in a study of blood T cells in healthy people across ages. It was with a sample-barcoded 5' primer and a J-beta primer mix that a second PCR of about 6 to 11 cycles was run. TCRdb redid the calling of the 5' RACE reads with MiXCR, one entry per CDR3 protein. Of about 670,000 distinct CDR3 sequences detected, 40% to 45% appear once; the ten largest clones hold 30%. The sequenced material came from blood. The receptors shown here come from a man older than 75 in good health.

In this sample, this clonotype turned up a few times. The chain uses TRBV7-9 and TRBJ1-5; D uncertain. V shed 0 bases and J shed 7 bases, with 13 bases lying between them. The CDR3 has 15 amino acids. Germline V gene sequence: CDR1 SEHNR, CDR2 FQNEAQ (reference sequence). CDR3 sequence (DNA): TGTGCCAGCAGCTTAGCCGAGGGAGTAGGACAGCCCCAGCATTTT. Translated: CASSLAEGVGQPQHF.

This clonotype was observed a handful of times. The chain joins TRBV6-2 or TRBV6-3 to TRBJ2-7; no definite D call. Germline lookup yields CDR1 MNHEY and CDR2 SVGEGT. This CDR3 is built from 15 residues. Trimming pared 5 bases from V and 1 base from J, leaving 15 bases between. The CDR3: CASSGRGRGSYEQYF. The CDR3 DNA follows: TGTGCCAGCAGTGGTCGTGGTCGTGGTTCCTACGAGCAGTACTTC.

The rearrangement joins TRBV5-1 to TRBJ2-3, with 9 bases aligning to TRBD1. V lost 4 bases to trimming and J lost 0 bases; unmatched junction nucleotides: 6. The CDR3 has 16 residues. Per germline, CDR1 SGHRS and CDR2 YFSETQ. This CDR3 reads CASSLTGTGSTDTQYF. The CDR3 region has the DNA TGCGCCAGCAGCCTTACCGGGACAGGGAGCACAGATACGCAGTATTTT.

This clonotype was observed many times. The chain has TRBV10-1 and TRBJ2-5; D is perhaps TRBD1 (6 bases). From germline, CDR1 is WNHNN and CDR2 SYGVQD (reference sequence). The germline V and J ends were trimmed by 6 bases and 2 bases, with 13 bases remaining between them. The CDR3 is 14 amino acids. The CDR3 spells CASSRDKSQETQYF. The CDR3 DNA reads TGCGCCAGCAGCCGGGACAAGTCACAAGAGACCCAGTACTTC.

The chain links TRBV5-1 to TRBJ2-5, with D tentatively TRBD1 (6 bases). Trimming removed 1 base from V and 11 bases from J, with 18 bases in between. CDR1 is SGHRS and CDR2 is YFSETQ in the germline V gene. CDR3 length: 14 residues. The CDR3 nucleotides read TGCGCCAGCAGCTTGAGTGGACAGTACAATGAGCAGTACTTC. As protein: CASSLSGQYNEQYF.

This clonotype was counted only a few times. The J gene is TRBJ2-7, the V gene TRBV20-1, with a weak D call TRBD1 (6 bases). The V gene's germline CDR1 is DFQATT and CDR2 SNEGSKA (reference sequence). The CDR3 runs 11 residues. V was shortened by 6 bases and J by 6 bases, with 12 bases between the two germline ends. In DNA form, the CDR3 reads TGCAGTGCCTCCAGGGGTCCCGAGCAGTACTTC. Its protein product is CSASRGPEQYF.

This clonotype was seen a few times. The chain couples TRBV20-1 to TRBJ2-5, with D hard to call. This CDR3 comprises 14 residues. CDR1 is DFQATT, CDR2 SNEGSKA, per germline (reference sequence). Trimming took 1 base from V and 11 from J, leaving 20 bases between them. CDR3 amino acids: CSARALQGPEEQYF. In DNA form, the CDR3 reads TGCAGTGCTAGAGCCCTCCAAGGGCCGGAAGAGCAGTACTTC.

This clonotype occurred many times. The chain carries TRBV20-1 and TRBJ2-5; 7 bases are shared with TRBD2. V lost 0 bases, J lost 4 bases, and 11 bases stayed unmatched. This CDR3 has 16 amino acids. Germline V CDR1 and CDR2: DFQATT, SNEGSKA (reference sequence). The CDR3 here is CSARDSWGGNGETQYF. DNA for the CDR3: TGCAGTGCTAGAGATTCTTGGGGGGGGAATGGAGAGACCCAGTACTTC.

The rearrangement uses TRBV6-2 or TRBV6-3 and TRBJ2-7; the D gene is possibly TRBD1 (6 bases). CDR1 is MNHEY, CDR2 SVGEGT, per germline. Between the trimmed V and J ends, which lost 8 bases and 0 bases, there was a span of 11 bases. The CDR3 is 13 amino acids. The CDR3 DNA reads as TGTGCCAGCCTACGGACAGTCTCCTACGAGCAGTACTTC. Translating it yields CASLRTVSYEQYF.

This clonotype was counted at least ten times. The rearrangement uses TRBV20-1 and TRBJ2-7, with 7 bases matching TRBD2. This CDR3 comprises 11 residues. CDR1 and CDR2 from the germline V gene are DFQATT and SNEGSKA (reference sequence). V was pared by 8 bases and J by 6 bases, with 7 bases of the junction left unmatched. The chain's CDR3 is CSSGDSGEQYF. CDR3 nucleotide sequence: TGCAGTAGCGGGGACTCGGGCGAGCAGTACTTC.

The chain is built from TRBV12-3 or TRBV12-4 and TRBJ1-1, with TRBD1 as a possible D gene (5 bases). The ends were cut back, 8 bases at V and 3 bases at J, with 16 bases in the middle. The CDR3 runs 14 residues. CDR3 loop: CASGESGGHTEAFF. CDR3 bases: TGTGCCAGCGGTGAGAGCGGGGGACACACTGAAGCTTTCTTT.

There are many counts of this clonotype. J is TRBJ1-1 and V is TRBV4-1, with D hard to call. From germline, CDR1 is MGHRA and CDR2 YSYEKL. There are 14 residues in the CDR3. V lost 0 bases and J lost 7, with 12 bases in between. The CDR3 protein is CASSQEEGRGEAFF. DNA of the CDR3: TGCGCCAGCAGCCAAGAAGAAGGGAGAGGTGAAGCTTTCTTT.

The CDR3 loop reads CASSEVSRAGEQYF. In DNA, the CDR3 is TGTGCCAGCAGTGAAGTCAGCAGGGCCGGAGAGCAGTACTTC. The rearrangement uses TRBV2 and TRBJ2-5; perhaps TRBD1 as D (5 bases). Germline V gene data show CDR1 as SNHLY and CDR2 as FYNNEI. Trimming stripped 1 base from V and 11 bases from J, with 17 bases between. This CDR3 comprises 14 residues.

The chain has TRBV28 and TRBJ2-7, with D perhaps matching TRBD2 (5 bases). Germline V gene lookup returns CDR1 MDHEN and CDR2 SYDVKM. Trimming pared 3 bases from V and 6 bases from J, leaving 12 bases between. The CDR3 has 13 amino acids. The CDR3 protein is CASSFPGNREQYF. In DNA, the CDR3 is TGTGCCAGCAGTTTCCCGGGAAATCGCGAGCAGTACTTC.

The chain links TRBV7-9 to TRBJ2-1; D unclear. Germline lookup yields CDR1 SEHNR and CDR2 FQNEAQ (reference sequence). With 4 bases removed from V and 6 bases from J, the gap between germline ends came to 7 bases. The CDR3 loop spans 12 amino acids. The CDR3 region is CASSSMGNEQFF. The CDR3 DNA reads TGTGCCAGCAGCTCTATGGGCAATGAGCAGTTCTTC.

This clonotype appeared many times. The genes are TRBV7-3 and TRBJ2-5; maybe TRBD1 (5 bases). The CDR3 is made up of 14 amino acids. V dropped 5 bases and J dropped 5 bases, with 15 bases sitting between them. CDR1 SGHTA and CDR2 FQGTGA come from the germline V gene. The CDR3 protein is CASSPGGAWETQYF. The CDR3, as DNA: TGTGCCAGCAGCCCTGGTGGGGCTTGGGAGACCCAGTACTTC.

In this sample, this clonotype turned up a few times. The V call is TRBV4-1, the J call TRBJ2-3; TRBD2 is a possible D gene (5 bases). The length of the CDR3 is 16 residues. In germline, CDR1 is MGHRA, CDR2 YSYEKL. The V end was cut by 0 bases, the J end by 4 bases, with 14 bases between. The CDR3 coding sequence is TGCGCCAGCAGCCAAGATTCTGAGGGTTTTTCAGATACGCAGTATTTT. The encoded protein is CASSQDSEGFSDTQYF.

This clonotype came up a few times. The rearrangement links TRBV18 to TRBJ2-6, with 7 bases matching TRBD1. The CDR3 loop spans 18 amino acids. Germline V CDR1 and CDR2: KGHSH, LQKENI. Losses at the gene ends were 3 bases for V and 1 base for J; bases not matched to a gene: 9. CDR3 nucleotide sequence: TGTGCCAGCTCACCTCGGACAGGAAGTGTATCTGGGGCCAACGTCCTGACTTTC. This gives the protein CASSPRTGSVSGANVLTF.

The V and J genes are TRBV27 and TRBJ2-5; weak D call: TRBD2 (6 bases). CDR1 and CDR2 from the germline V gene are MNHEY and SMNVEV (reference sequence). V was shortened by 10 bases and J by 1 base, with 19 bases between the two germline ends. CDR3 length equals 15 residues. Written as DNA, the CDR3 is TGTGCCACCGCCTTCGGGGGTATGGGCCAAGAGACCCAGTACTTC. Protein: CATAFGGMGQETQYF.

The rearrangement joins TRBV20-1 to TRBJ2-5; TRBD2 agrees at 13 bases. Germline values: CDR1 DFQATT, CDR2 SNEGSKA (reference sequence). This CDR3 has 15 amino acids. After removal of 5 bases from V and 5 bases from J, the junction contained 8 bases not matched to a gene. For the CDR3, the DNA is TGCAGTGCTCTCCGACTAGCGGGAGGTAGGGAGACCCAGTACTTC. This gives the protein CSALRLAGGRETQYF.